This T cell receptor beta chain emerged from a study of cytomegalovirus exposure and HLA in healthy donors. Whole-study results and caveats: Reports indicated that the classifier achieved high specificity and sensitivity in diagnosing cytomegalovirus status.

It was with 60 Vbeta and 13 Jbeta primers that the PCR ran. Only in-frame clones appear in the TCRdb table, and some are missing; sequencing was by immunoSEQ multiplex PCR. The sample lists roughly 150,000 clones, 80% to 90% occurring once. Germline loops: CDR1 SNHLY, CDR2 FYNNEI. V dropped 3 bases and J dropped 6 bases, with 17 bases sitting between them. The CDR3 has 16 amino acids. About this clone: Its antigen is currently unknown.

V is TRBV2 and J is TRBJ1-4, with TRBD1 as a possible D gene (5 bases). This TCR derives from a male donor in good health and CMV-seronegative. Sequenced material: PBMCs. For the CDR3, the DNA is TGTGCCAGCAGTGAGGTTTATTTTGGCAGGGATGAAAAACTGTTTTTT. Protein: CASSEVYFGRDEKLFF.